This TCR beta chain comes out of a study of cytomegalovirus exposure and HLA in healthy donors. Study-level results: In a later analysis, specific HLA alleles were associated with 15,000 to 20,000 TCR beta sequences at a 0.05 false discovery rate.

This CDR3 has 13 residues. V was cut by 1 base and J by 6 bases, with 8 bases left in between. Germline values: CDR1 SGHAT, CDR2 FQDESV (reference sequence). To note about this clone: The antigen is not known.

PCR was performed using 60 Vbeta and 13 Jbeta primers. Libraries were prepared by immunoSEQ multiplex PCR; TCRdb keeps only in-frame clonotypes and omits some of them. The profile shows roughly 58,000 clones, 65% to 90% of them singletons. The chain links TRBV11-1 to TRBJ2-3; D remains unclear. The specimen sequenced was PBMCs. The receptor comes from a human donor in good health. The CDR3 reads CASSLGLFDTQYF. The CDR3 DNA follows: TGTGCCAGCAGCTTAGGACTTTTTGATACGCAGTATTTT.